This TCR beta chain was recovered during a study of blood T cell repertoires in COVID-19. In the study overall: COVID-19 samples, acute and convalescent, were from the United States, Italy and Spain. PBMCs, B-cell-depleted T cells, or T cells provided the cDNA or gDNA that made up the material.

Per germline, CDR1 SGHRS and CDR2 YFSETQ. The junction had 8 bases not matched to a gene; V was cut back by 4 bases and J by 5 bases. The CDR3 totals 16 residues. Authors' analysis steps: Amplification with reference gene primers provided the estimates of nucleated cell counts. The table came from immunoSEQ multiplex PCR; TCRdb's copy has only in-frame clones and leaves some out. Clone size and V and J calls were adopted from that table, with D and trimming inferred from the DNA. The sample includes tens of thousands of clones, about 90% of them seen just once. The specimen sequenced was peripheral blood. This TCR came from a man older than 75 with acute or convalescent COVID-19. The chain recombines TRBV5-1 with TRBJ1-4, with 10 bases aligning to TRBD1. CDR3 in DNA: TGCGCCAGCAGCAGGACAGGGGGAGAGGTAAATGAAAAACTGTTTTTT. Translating it yields CASSRTGGEVNEKLFF.